The text below deals with one TCR beta chain. Its antigen is not known. This specimen belongs to a study of monozygotic twins with inflammatory bowel disease. Each of TCRalpha and TCRbeta cDNA went through two nested PCRs, lasting approximately 16 and 9 cycles. For each CDR3 protein, TCRdb gives one entry from its re-call of the 5' RACE reads, without DNA. The sample totals roughly 160,000 distinct CDR3 sequences. CDR3 length equals 15 residues. Germline CDR1 is SEHNR and CDR2 is FQNEAQ (reference sequence). General study findings and limits: Clonotype overlap with others was lower in IBD patients than in healthy twins, a difference that was greatest with disease activity.

The rearrangement uses TRBV7-9 and TRBJ1-1; the TCRdb D gene call, TRBD1, has no DNA to confirm it. Sequenced sample: blood. This sequence was found in a human donor with ulcerative colitis or Crohn's disease, or a healthy co-twin of an affected twin (not recorded which). CDR3 loop: CASSKDRGRMPEAFF. Looking up the rest from reference TRBV7-9 and TRBJ1-1 gives the full variable domain: DTGVSQNPRHKITKRGQNVTFRCDPISEHNRLYWYRQTLGQGPEFLTYFQNEAQLEKSRLLSDRFSAERPKGSFSTLEIQRTEQGDSAMYLCASSKDRGRMPEAFFGQGTRLTVV.